The rows below give T cell receptor beta chains drawn from one sample of a study of CD8 T cells in ankylosing spondylitis. From the 5' RACE reads, TCRdb called clonotypes with MiXCR, one entry per CDR3 protein. The repertoire has around 180,000 distinct CDR3 sequences, 13% of them found once; the top ten carry approximately 10%. The sequenced sample consisted of blood, either unsorted or a sorted T cell fraction (not recorded which). Receptor source: a female donor with ankylosing spondylitis or in good health (not recorded which). CDR3s include the opening cysteine and the closing phenylalanine or tryptophan. Fields, in order: D gene, clone size, J gene, V gene, CDR3 protein, CDR3 DNA. A D gene is named only where the DNA matches it firmly. Not every row has a clone size; where given, it reads once, few, many or a size class.

d_call: -; clone_size: -; j_call: TRBJ2-3; v_call: TRBV7-9; cdr3_aa: CVSSLGDGSGPDTQYF; cdr3_nt: TGTGTCAGCAGCTTAGGTGACGGGAGCGGCCCAGATACGCAGTATTTT
d_call: -; clone_size: few; j_call: TRBJ1-1; v_call: TRBV6-1; cdr3_aa: CASIESASDEAFF; cdr3_nt: TGTGCCAGCATTGAGTCGGCTAGCGATGAAGCTTTCTTT
d_call: TRBD2; clone_size: many; j_call: TRBJ2-3; v_call: TRBV12-3/TRBV12-4; cdr3_aa: CASSPGAGVITDTQYF; cdr3_nt: TGTGCCAGCAGCCCGGGAGCGGGAGTGATCACAGATACGCAGTATTTT
d_call: -; clone_size: many; j_call: TRBJ1-2; v_call: TRBV28; cdr3_aa: CASRQQGQHGYTF; cdr3_nt: TGTGCCAGCAGACAACAGGGCCAGCATGGCTACACCTTC
d_call: -; clone_size: many; j_call: TRBJ2-3; v_call: TRBV6-4; cdr3_aa: CASSALAGSGDTQYF; cdr3_nt: TGTGCCAGCAGTGCATTGGCAGGGAGTGGCGATACGCAGTATTTT
d_call: TRBD2; clone_size: many; j_call: TRBJ2-1; v_call: TRBV5-4; cdr3_aa: CASSSRSGSSYNEQFF; cdr3_nt: TGTGCCAGCAGCTCGAGGAGCGGGAGCTCCTACAATGAGCAGTTCTTC
d_call: TRBD2; clone_size: -; j_call: TRBJ2-3; v_call: TRBV5-1; cdr3_aa: CASSLISGGPLSDTQYF; cdr3_nt: TGCGCCAGCAGCCTGATTTCGGGAGGGCCGCTGTCAGATACGCAGTATTTT
d_call: -; clone_size: -; j_call: TRBJ2-3; v_call: TRBV6-1; cdr3_aa: CASSEGYWRGPSGTDTQYF; cdr3_nt: TGTGCCAGCAGTGAAGGGTATTGGAGGGGCCCTAGCGGCACAGATACGCAGTATTTT
d_call: -; clone_size: few; j_call: TRBJ2-5; v_call: TRBV7-9; cdr3_aa: CASSRGPETQYF; cdr3_nt: TGTGCCAGCAGCCGGGGCCCAGAGACCCAGTACTTC
d_call: TRBD1; clone_size: many; j_call: TRBJ1-2; v_call: TRBV12-3/TRBV12-4; cdr3_aa: CASRRIGTETF; cdr3_nt: TGTGCCAGCAGACGTATCGGGACAGAGACCTTC
d_call: TRBD2; clone_size: -; j_call: TRBJ2-6; v_call: TRBV4-3; cdr3_aa: CASSFALAGGTGANVLTF; cdr3_nt: TGCGCCAGCAGCTTTGCACTAGCGGGAGGGACTGGGGCCAACGTCCTGACTTTC
d_call: -; clone_size: -; j_call: TRBJ2-6; v_call: TRBV7-2; cdr3_aa: CASSLEAGANVLTF; cdr3_nt: TGTGCCAGCAGCTTAGAGGCTGGGGCCAACGTCCTGACTTTC
d_call: -; clone_size: few; j_call: TRBJ2-3; v_call: TRBV7-2; cdr3_aa: CASSPLVGTQYF; cdr3_nt: TGTGCCAGCAGCCCCCTTGTGGGTACGCAGTATTTT
d_call: -; clone_size: -; j_call: TRBJ2-4; v_call: TRBV6-2/TRBV6-3; cdr3_aa: CASSQPSRDSEGVAKNIQYF; cdr3_nt: TGTGCCAGCAGCCAACCTTCCAGGGACTCCGAGGGAGTAGCCAAAAACATTCAGTACTTC
d_call: TRBD2; clone_size: -; j_call: TRBJ2-5; v_call: TRBV29-1; cdr3_aa: CSVAGTTNQETQYF; cdr3_nt: TGCAGCGTTGCCGGGACTACGAACCAAGAGACCCAGTACTTC
d_call: TRBD1; clone_size: many; j_call: TRBJ1-4; v_call: TRBV4-3; cdr3_aa: CASSQDRGQGNEKLFF; cdr3_nt: TGCGCCAGCAGCCAAGATAGGGGACAGGGGAATGAAAAACTGTTTTTT
d_call: -; clone_size: many; j_call: TRBJ2-7; v_call: TRBV6-2/TRBV6-3; cdr3_aa: CASGGTVKGYEQYF; cdr3_nt: TGTGCCAGCGGAGGGACCGTAAAAGGCTACGAGCAGTACTTC
d_call: -; clone_size: few; j_call: TRBJ1-1; v_call: TRBV5-1; cdr3_aa: CASSAQGRTEAFF; cdr3_nt: TGCGCCAGCAGCGCGCAGGGACGGACTGAAGCTTTCTTT
d_call: TRBD2; clone_size: many; j_call: TRBJ2-5; v_call: TRBV5-1; cdr3_aa: CASSLSWTSQETQYF; cdr3_nt: TGCGCCAGCAGCTTGTCCTGGACTAGTCAAGAGACCCAGTACTTC
d_call: -; clone_size: -; j_call: TRBJ1-2; v_call: TRBV18; cdr3_aa: CASSPIQGGYTF; cdr3_nt: TGTGCCAGCTCACCAATCCAGGGCGGCTACACCTTC
d_call: -; clone_size: many; j_call: TRBJ1-1; v_call: TRBV11-2; cdr3_aa: CASSLDPPGNFMNTEAFF; cdr3_nt: TGTGCCAGCAGCTTAGATCCGCCCGGGAATTTTATGAACACTGAAGCTTTCTTT
d_call: -; clone_size: many; j_call: TRBJ2-7; v_call: TRBV7-9; cdr3_aa: CASSLFGGATYEQYF; cdr3_nt: TGTGCCAGCAGCTTATTTGGAGGGGCTACCTACGAGCAGTACTTC
d_call: -; clone_size: many; j_call: TRBJ2-3; v_call: TRBV5-1; cdr3_aa: CASSRRHSDTQYF; cdr3_nt: TGCGCCAGCAGCCGACGGCACTCAGATACGCAGTATTTT
d_call: -; clone_size: few; j_call: TRBJ2-1; v_call: TRBV7-6; cdr3_aa: CASSLGVRAKSDEQFF; cdr3_nt: TGTGCCAGCAGCTTAGGCGTGCGGGCGAAGTCCGATGAGCAGTTCTTC
d_call: TRBD1; clone_size: many; j_call: TRBJ1-1; v_call: TRBV6-2/TRBV6-3; cdr3_aa: CASSYPGQGLIGAFF; cdr3_nt: TGTGCCAGCAGTTATCCGGGACAGGGTCTCATCGGGGCTTTCTTT
d_call: TRBD1; clone_size: -; j_call: TRBJ2-7; v_call: TRBV9; cdr3_aa: CASSVAYRGTEQYF; cdr3_nt: TGTGCCAGCAGCGTAGCTTACAGGGGAACCGAGCAGTACTTC
d_call: TRBD1; clone_size: few; j_call: TRBJ1-4; v_call: TRBV18; cdr3_aa: CASSTRGRPTNEKLFF; cdr3_nt: TGTGCCAGCAGTACGAGGGGGCGCCCAACTAATGAAAAACTGTTTTTT
d_call: -; clone_size: many; j_call: TRBJ2-3; v_call: TRBV5-1; cdr3_aa: CASSFTPATGTDTQYF; cdr3_nt: TGCGCCAGCAGCTTTACCCCGGCCACCGGCACAGATACGCAGTATTTT
d_call: -; clone_size: few; j_call: TRBJ2-1; v_call: TRBV7-2; cdr3_aa: CASSLGAGSNYNEQFF; cdr3_nt: TGTGCCAGCAGCTTAGGGGCCGGGAGTAACTACAATGAGCAGTTCTTC
d_call: TRBD1; clone_size: many; j_call: TRBJ1-2; v_call: TRBV20-1; cdr3_aa: CSAKPGTDYGYTF; cdr3_nt: TGCAGTGCCAAGCCGGGGACAGACTATGGCTACACCTTC
d_call: TRBD2; clone_size: many; j_call: TRBJ2-1; v_call: TRBV12-3/TRBV12-4; cdr3_aa: CASSSQGLAGLNEQFF; cdr3_nt: TGTGCCAGCAGTTCCCAGGGACTAGCGGGACTCAATGAGCAGTTCTTC
d_call: -; clone_size: -; j_call: TRBJ1-2; v_call: TRBV4-1; cdr3_aa: CASSQAGLANYGYTF; cdr3_nt: TGCGCCAGCAGCCAAGCAGGGCTAGCTAACTATGGCTACACCTTC
d_call: -; clone_size: many; j_call: TRBJ2-1; v_call: TRBV11-1; cdr3_aa: CASNKGRRYLDNEQFF; cdr3_nt: TGTGCCAGCAACAAGGGGCGGCGGTACCTGGACAATGAGCAGTTCTTC
d_call: -; clone_size: many; j_call: TRBJ2-5; v_call: TRBV7-7; cdr3_aa: CASSPGAKGETQYF; cdr3_nt: TGTGCTAGCAGCCCGGGTGCCAAAGGGGAGACCCAGTACTTC
d_call: -; clone_size: -; j_call: TRBJ2-3; v_call: TRBV6-2/TRBV6-3; cdr3_aa: CASSSPLARDTQYF; cdr3_nt: TGTGCCAGCAGTTCACCCTTGGCTCGAGATACGCAGTATTTT
d_call: -; clone_size: few; j_call: TRBJ2-2; v_call: TRBV25-1; cdr3_aa: CASSESGDTGELFF; cdr3_nt: TGTGCCAGCAGTGAATCCGGTGACACCGGGGAGCTGTTTTTT
d_call: -; clone_size: many; j_call: TRBJ2-4; v_call: TRBV20-1; cdr3_aa: CSATGIAKNIQYF; cdr3_nt: TGCAGTGCTACAGGGATAGCCAAAAACATTCAGTACTTC
d_call: -; clone_size: many; j_call: TRBJ2-3; v_call: TRBV20-1; cdr3_aa: CSAPSPSLDTDTQYF; cdr3_nt: TGCAGTGCCCCCAGTCCTAGCTTAGACACAGATACGCAGTATTTT
d_call: TRBD1; clone_size: -; j_call: TRBJ1-2; v_call: TRBV6-1; cdr3_aa: CASRSRDRNYGYTF; cdr3_nt: TGTGCCAGCAGAAGCCGGGACAGGAACTATGGCTACACCTTC
d_call: -; clone_size: -; j_call: TRBJ2-6; v_call: TRBV20-1; cdr3_aa: CSARFQSGANVLTF; cdr3_nt: TGCAGTGCTAGATTCCAGTCTGGGGCCAACGTCCTGACTTTC
d_call: -; clone_size: -; j_call: TRBJ1-1; v_call: TRBV30; cdr3_aa: CAWSVGGLGTEAFF; cdr3_nt: TGTGCCTGGAGTGTAGGCGGGCTCGGGACTGAAGCTTTCTTT
d_call: -; clone_size: many; j_call: TRBJ2-1; v_call: TRBV20-1; cdr3_aa: CSARRVAKGTTYGGTYEQFF; cdr3_nt: TGCAGTGCTAGGCGTGTGGCCAAAGGAACTACTTATGGGGGTACTTATGAGCAGTTCTTC
d_call: -; clone_size: few; j_call: TRBJ2-3; v_call: TRBV6-6; cdr3_aa: CASRVPSTDTQYF; cdr3_nt: TGTGCCAGCCGGGTCCCTAGCACAGATACGCAGTATTTT
d_call: -; clone_size: -; j_call: TRBJ2-1; v_call: TRBV14; cdr3_aa: CASSQIKAVSYNEQFF; cdr3_nt: TGTGCCAGCAGCCAAATAAAAGCGGTCTCCTACAATGAGCAGTTCTTC
d_call: -; clone_size: few; j_call: TRBJ2-5; v_call: TRBV7-9; cdr3_aa: CASSTGNMAGETQYF; cdr3_nt: TGTGCCAGCAGCACTGGCAATATGGCGGGGGAGACCCAGTACTTC
d_call: -; clone_size: -; j_call: TRBJ1-3; v_call: TRBV12-5; cdr3_aa: CASGLVGGGDGSGNTIYF; cdr3_nt: TGTGCTAGTGGTTTGGTGGGTGGAGGAGACGGCTCTGGAAACACCATATATTTT
d_call: TRBD2; clone_size: many; j_call: TRBJ2-3; v_call: TRBV20-1; cdr3_aa: CSALWTSGRATDTQYF; cdr3_nt: TGCAGTGCTTTATGGACTAGCGGGAGGGCAACAGATACGCAGTATTTT
d_call: -; clone_size: many; j_call: TRBJ2-1; v_call: TRBV5-1; cdr3_aa: CASSLVEWAGLVPTVEQFF; cdr3_nt: TGCGCCAGCAGCTTGGTTGAGTGGGCGGGTCTAGTCCCGACGGTTGAGCAGTTCTTC
d_call: -; clone_size: -; j_call: TRBJ2-7; v_call: TRBV27; cdr3_aa: CASKIRDVPHYEQYF; cdr3_nt: TGTGCCAGCAAGATTCGGGACGTCCCCCACTACGAGCAGTACTTC
d_call: -; clone_size: many; j_call: TRBJ1-5; v_call: TRBV5-6; cdr3_aa: CASSLWGYQPQHF; cdr3_nt: TGTGCCAGCAGCTTGTGGGGGTATCAGCCCCAGCATTTT
d_call: -; clone_size: many; j_call: TRBJ1-1; v_call: TRBV29-1; cdr3_aa: CSVRKIEDTEAFF; cdr3_nt: TGCAGCGTGCGGAAGATAGAGGACACTGAAGCTTTCTTT
d_call: -; clone_size: -; j_call: TRBJ1-1; v_call: TRBV12-3/TRBV12-4; cdr3_aa: CASSLFGVGNTEAFF; cdr3_nt: TGTGCCAGCAGTTTATTTGGAGTAGGGAACACTGAAGCTTTCTTT
d_call: TRBD1; clone_size: -; j_call: TRBJ1-1; v_call: TRBV7-9; cdr3_aa: CASSVQTGANTEAFF; cdr3_nt: TGTGCCAGCAGCGTGCAAACAGGGGCTAACACTGAAGCTTTCTTT
d_call: -; clone_size: many; j_call: TRBJ1-1; v_call: TRBV7-2; cdr3_aa: CASSFTTTVTNTEAFF; cdr3_nt: TGTGCCAGCAGCTTCACCACGACAGTTACTAACACTGAAGCTTTCTTT
d_call: -; clone_size: many; j_call: TRBJ1-1; v_call: TRBV5-1; cdr3_aa: CASSLDGSTEAFF; cdr3_nt: TGCGCCAGCAGCTTGGATGGGTCCACTGAAGCTTTCTTT
d_call: -; clone_size: many; j_call: TRBJ1-1; v_call: TRBV12-3/TRBV12-4; cdr3_aa: CASTIAGVMNTEAFF; cdr3_nt: TGTGCCAGCACCATCGCCGGGGTCATGAACACTGAAGCTTTCTTT
d_call: -; clone_size: many; j_call: TRBJ1-5; v_call: TRBV29-1; cdr3_aa: CSVGQNNQPQHF; cdr3_nt: TGCAGCGTCGGACAGAACAATCAGCCCCAGCATTTT
d_call: -; clone_size: -; j_call: TRBJ1-2; v_call: TRBV3-1; cdr3_aa: CASSHTQYRDKTFYGYTF; cdr3_nt: TGTGCCAGCAGCCACACCCAGTACCGGGACAAGACCTTCTATGGCTACACCTTC
d_call: -; clone_size: many; j_call: TRBJ2-1; v_call: TRBV28; cdr3_aa: CASSSQGSSYNEQFF; cdr3_nt: TGTGCCAGCAGTTCACAGGGTAGCTCCTACAATGAGCAGTTCTTC